The T cell receptor (beta chain) described here comes from a study of shared clonotypes between healthy human individuals. On the study more broadly: Those who served as donors were a couple of women and three men between the ages of 18 and 49. Three plates were used per donor for CD4 naive, three for CD4 memory, two for CD8 naive and one for CD8 memory. Study observations and caveats: Researchers sampled blood only, noting tissue repertoires likely differ.

The CDR3 covers 15 residues. V gave up 2 bases and J gave up 0 bases, with 10 bases separating them. In germline, CDR1 is MNHEY, CDR2 SMNVEV (reference sequence). DNA at around 210 ng, 25,000 to 35,000 T cell genomes, went into sorted-subset replicate PCRs. Profiled with immunoSEQ multiplex PCR; TCRdb holds only in-frame clones, not every one. The data show 2.3 million or so clones, approximately 93% seen once. Points on this clone: Its specificity is not known. Other nucleotide sequences from this sample produce the same CDR3.

The specimen sequenced was naive CD4+ T cells from PBMCs. Stated subset: CD45RA+ positively selected. The TCR sequence derives from a man younger than 30 in good health. Some clones in this sample may be carry-over from other donors' samples. The V call is TRBV27, the J call TRBJ1-1; D is ambiguous. The CDR3 region is CASSLNGQMNTEAFF. Here the CDR3 DNA reads TGTGCCAGCAGTTTAAACGGGCAGATGAACACTGAAGCTTTCTTT.